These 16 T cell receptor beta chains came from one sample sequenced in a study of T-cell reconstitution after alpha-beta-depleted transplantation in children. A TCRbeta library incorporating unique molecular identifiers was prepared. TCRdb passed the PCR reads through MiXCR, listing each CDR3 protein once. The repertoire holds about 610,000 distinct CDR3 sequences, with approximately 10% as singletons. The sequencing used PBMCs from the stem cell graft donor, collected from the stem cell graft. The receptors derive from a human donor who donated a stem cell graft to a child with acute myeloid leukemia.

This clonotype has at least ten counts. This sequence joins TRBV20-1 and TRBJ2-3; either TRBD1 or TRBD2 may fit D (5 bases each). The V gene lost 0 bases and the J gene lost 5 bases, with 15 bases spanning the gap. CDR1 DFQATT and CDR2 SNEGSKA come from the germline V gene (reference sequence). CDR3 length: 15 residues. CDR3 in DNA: TGCAGTGCTAGAGACCCCGTGGGGGACCTAGATACGCAGTATTTT. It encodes CSARDPVGDLDTQYF.

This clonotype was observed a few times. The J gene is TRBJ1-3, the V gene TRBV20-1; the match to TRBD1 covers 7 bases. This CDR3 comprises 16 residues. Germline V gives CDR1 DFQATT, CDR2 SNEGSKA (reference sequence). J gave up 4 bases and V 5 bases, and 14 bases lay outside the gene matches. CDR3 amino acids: CSAPQSTGYNGNTIYF. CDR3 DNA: TGCAGTGCTCCCCAATCGACAGGGTATAACGGAAACACCATATATTTT.

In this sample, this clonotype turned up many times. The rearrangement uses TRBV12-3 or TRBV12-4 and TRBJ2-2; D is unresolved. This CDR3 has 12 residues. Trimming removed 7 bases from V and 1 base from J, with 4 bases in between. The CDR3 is CASTRNTGELFF. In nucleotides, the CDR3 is TGTGCCAGCACCAGGAACACCGGGGAGCTGTTTTTT.

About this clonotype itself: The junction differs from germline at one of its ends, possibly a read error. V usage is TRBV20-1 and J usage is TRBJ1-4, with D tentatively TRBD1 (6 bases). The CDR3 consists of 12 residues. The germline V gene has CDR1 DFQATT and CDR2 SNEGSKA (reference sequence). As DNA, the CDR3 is TGCAGTGCTAGCTTCCGGGGGGCCCCGGGTCTTTTT. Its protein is CSASFRGAPGLF.

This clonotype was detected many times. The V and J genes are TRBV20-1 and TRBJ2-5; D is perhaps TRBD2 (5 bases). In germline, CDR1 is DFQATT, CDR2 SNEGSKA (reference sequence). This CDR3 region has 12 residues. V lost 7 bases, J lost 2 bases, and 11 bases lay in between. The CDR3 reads CSGGSVQETQYF. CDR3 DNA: TGCAGTGGAGGGAGCGTTCAAGAGACCCAGTACTTC.

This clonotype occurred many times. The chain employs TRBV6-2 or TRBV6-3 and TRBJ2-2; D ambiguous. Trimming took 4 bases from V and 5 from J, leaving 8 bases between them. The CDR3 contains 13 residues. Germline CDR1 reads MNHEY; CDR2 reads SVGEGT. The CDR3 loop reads CASSWLVTGELFF. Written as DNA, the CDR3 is TGTGCCAGCAGTTGGCTCGTGACCGGGGAGCTGTTTTTT.

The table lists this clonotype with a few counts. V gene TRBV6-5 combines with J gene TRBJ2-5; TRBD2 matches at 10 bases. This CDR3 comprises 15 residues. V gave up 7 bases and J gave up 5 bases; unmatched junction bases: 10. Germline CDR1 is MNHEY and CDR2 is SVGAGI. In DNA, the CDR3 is TGTGCCAGCACGTTTGCTAGCGGGAGTTTGGAGACCCAGTACTTC. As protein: CASTFASGSLETQYF.

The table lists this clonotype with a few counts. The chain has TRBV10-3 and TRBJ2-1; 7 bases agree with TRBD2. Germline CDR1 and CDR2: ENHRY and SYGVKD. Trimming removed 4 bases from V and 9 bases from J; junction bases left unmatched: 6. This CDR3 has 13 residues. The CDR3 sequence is CAISGGGSGEQFF. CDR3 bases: TGTGCCATCAGTGGGGGCGGGAGCGGTGAGCAGTTCTTC.

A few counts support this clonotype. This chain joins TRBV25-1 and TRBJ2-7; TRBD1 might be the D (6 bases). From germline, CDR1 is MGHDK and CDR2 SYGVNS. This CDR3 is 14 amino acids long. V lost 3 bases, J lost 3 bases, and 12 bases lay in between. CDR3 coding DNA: TGTGCCAGCAGTGACCGAGGGACAAGCTACGAGCAGTACTTC. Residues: CASSDRGTSYEQYF.

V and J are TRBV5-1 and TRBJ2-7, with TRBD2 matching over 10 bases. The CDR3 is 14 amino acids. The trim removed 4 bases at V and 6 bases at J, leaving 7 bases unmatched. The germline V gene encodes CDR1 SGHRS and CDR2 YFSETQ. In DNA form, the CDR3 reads TGCGCCAGCAGCGAGACTAGCGGGCTCTCCGAGCAGTACTTC. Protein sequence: CASSETSGLSEQYF.

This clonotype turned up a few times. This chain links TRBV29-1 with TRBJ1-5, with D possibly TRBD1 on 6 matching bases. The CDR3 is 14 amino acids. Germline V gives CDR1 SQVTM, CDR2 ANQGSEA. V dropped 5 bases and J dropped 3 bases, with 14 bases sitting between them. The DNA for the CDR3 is TGCAGCGTTATACCGGACAGCTTCAATCAGCCCCAGCATTTT. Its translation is CSVIPDSFNQPQHF.

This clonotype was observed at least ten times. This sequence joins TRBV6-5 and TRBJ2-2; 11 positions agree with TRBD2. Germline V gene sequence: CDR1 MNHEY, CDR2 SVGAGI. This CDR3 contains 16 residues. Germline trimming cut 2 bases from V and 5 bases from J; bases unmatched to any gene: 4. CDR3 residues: CASSYRGTSGTGELFF. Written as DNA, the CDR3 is TGTGCCAGCAGTTACCGAGGGACTAGCGGAACCGGGGAGCTGTTTTTT.

The CDR3 nucleotides are TGTGCCAGCAGCTTAGACCAAATCCTCTTCTACGAGCAGTACTTC. Translated, it gives CASSLDQILFYEQYF. The chain joins TRBV7-2 to TRBJ2-7; no firm D call. Trimming removed 1 base from V and 3 bases from J, with 13 bases in between. This CDR3 has 15 residues. The germline V gene encodes CDR1 SGHTA and CDR2 FQGNSA.

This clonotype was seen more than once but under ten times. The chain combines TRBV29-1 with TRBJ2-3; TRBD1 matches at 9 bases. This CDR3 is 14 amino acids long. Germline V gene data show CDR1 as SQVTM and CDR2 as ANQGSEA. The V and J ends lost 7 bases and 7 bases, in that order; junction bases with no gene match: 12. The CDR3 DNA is TGCAGCGCCTTCGGGGACAGGGCTTTTAATACGCAGTATTTT. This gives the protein CSAFGDRAFNTQYF.

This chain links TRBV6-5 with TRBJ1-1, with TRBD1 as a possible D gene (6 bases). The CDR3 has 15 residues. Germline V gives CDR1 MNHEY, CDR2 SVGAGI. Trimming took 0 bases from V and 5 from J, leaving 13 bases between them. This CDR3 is CASSYSDWGATEAFF. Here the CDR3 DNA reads TGTGCCAGCAGTTACTCGGATTGGGGGGCAACTGAAGCTTTCTTT.

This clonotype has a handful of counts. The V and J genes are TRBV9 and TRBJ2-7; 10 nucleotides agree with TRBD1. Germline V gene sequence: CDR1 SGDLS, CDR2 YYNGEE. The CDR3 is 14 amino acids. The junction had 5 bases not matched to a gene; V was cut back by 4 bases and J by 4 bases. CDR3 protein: CASSRQGAGYEQYF. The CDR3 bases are TGTGCCAGCAGCCGACAGGGGGCTGGGTACGAGCAGTACTTC.